This T cell receptor (beta chain) comes out of a study of blood T cell repertoires in COVID-19 (dated by TCRdb to 2018 to 2020). Background for the entire study: Samples covering the acute and convalescent phases of COVID-19 were provided by collaborators in the United States, Italy and Spain. The material from the prospective study consisted of cDNA or gDNA derived from T cells, B-cell-depleted T cells, or PBMCs. The dataset comprised deeply sampled blood TCRbeta repertoires from subjects exposed to, actively infected with, or recovered from COVID-19. The repertoires were made available in a free public database intended to serve as a resource for research on the immune response to SARS-CoV-2. The samples were drawn from the first 160 participants of the ongoing ImmuneRACE study and from 950 to 1,500 subjects provided by 6 global collaborators. A de-identified subject ID, COVID-19 status, age in years and sex were almost always included in the sample metadata. Where available, HLA class I and class II types were obtained from metadata supplied by the sample provider rather than from assay-based typing.

Enrolling through a virtual design, the prospective study's participants ranged in age from roughly 18 to 89 years and lived across about two dozen United States geographic areas. To assign participants to cohorts, the prospective study relied on clinical history that participants themselves reported in a screening survey and a study questionnaire. ImmuneRACE Cohort 3 recovered participants were defined by two consecutive negative NP/OP PCR tests, healthcare professional clearance, or symptom resolution. Mobile phlebotomists in the prospective study collected whole blood, serum and a nasopharyngeal or oropharyngeal swab from every participant. Participants in the prospective study had the option to provide additional blood draws and questionnaires over a 2-month period. Prospective study blood samples were shipped either frozen or at room temperature before DNA extraction. About this clone: Its antigen has not been determined. No much larger clone exists at a distance of one base, and base qualities are not known.

Points the paper makes about the study in general: The quantity of clinical and demographic metadata differed by source and by participant and was supplied without curation.

The immunoSEQ Assay, a bias-controlled multiplex PCR, was used to amplify TCRbeta CDR3 regions from genomic DNA. On the authors' methods: Within the assay, amplification of reference gene primers was used to estimate how many nucleated cells each sample contained. To quantify the absolute abundance of each unique TCRbeta CDR3 rearrangement, sequence reads were collapsed and filtered. For each sample, productive Simpson clonality was calculated as the square root of Simpson's diversity index over productive rearrangements. The immuneACCESS repertoire file appears here via TCRdb, limited to in-frame rearrangements. These files lack a portion of the clones; in checked studies, under half of the deficit traces to unresolved V genes, and the cause of the others is not known. For V, J and clone size, that table is used; D and trimming come from the DNA. Across this sample there are around 390,000 clones, with about 83% seen only once. The ten largest account for about 9.4% of the sample.

This clonotype originated in a woman in her forties or fifties who had recovered from COVID-19. Material: PBMCs or T cells enriched from blood (not recorded which).

The DNA is as follows: TGTGCCAGCAGCTTAGCGAAGCCAAATCAGCCCCAGCATTTT. Its protein is CASSLAKPNQPQHF. The chain employs TRBV7-8 and TRBJ1-5; confidence is insufficient to name the D gene. CDR1 and CDR2, per the germline V gene, are SGHVS and FQNEAQ. The junction carries 7 bases between V and J, which are trimmed by 0 bases and 4 bases respectively. Measured from the cysteine to the phenylalanine, the CDR3 is 14 residues long. This entry keeps only the CDR3 DNA: 42 bases, framed from base 1.